The 17 T cell receptor beta chains below were found in one sample sequenced in a study of T cells in Graves' hyperthyroidism and ophthalmopathy. The CDR3 regions of TCR beta were amplified from RNA transcripts. The HTBI set primed first-round TCR CDR3 RT-PCR. TCRdb fed the multiplex PCR reads into MiXCR, producing one record per CDR3 protein. The sample has nearly 600,000 distinct CDR3 sequences, approximately 14% seen once; the top ten hold roughly 7%. The sample taken for sequencing was blood. These receptors originate from a woman aged 18-29 years with Graves' ophthalmopathy.

This clonotype showed up many times. V is TRBV10-3 and J is TRBJ1-1; 12 bases are a match to TRBD1. CDR1 ENHRY and CDR2 SYGVKD come from the germline V gene. The V gene end was trimmed by 8 bases and the J gene end by 7 bases; junction bases not matched to a gene: 8. The CDR3 is 14 amino acids. The DNA for the CDR3 is TGTGCCATCTCTCAGGGACAGGGGGCCGTTGAAGCTTTCTTT. It specifies CAISQGQGAVEAFF.

Ten or more counts support this clonotype. The CDR3 loop is CASSFSGLGRETQYF. In DNA form, the CDR3 reads TGTGCCAGCAGCTTCTCGGGACTAGGGAGGGAGACCCAGTACTTC. This chain connects TRBV11-1 to TRBJ2-5, with 8 bases matching TRBD2. This CDR3 is 15 amino acids long. Trimming at V came to 3 bases and at J to 5 bases, leaving 8 bases not matched to a gene. Germline values: CDR1 SGHAT, CDR2 FQDESV (reference sequence).

This clonotype occurred many times. The rearrangement uses TRBV10-3 and TRBJ2-3; 12 bases match TRBD2. J was trimmed by 2 bases and V by 10 bases; bases with no gene match: 4. The CDR3 is made up of 14 amino acids. Per germline, CDR1 ENHRY and CDR2 SYGVKD. CDR3 loop: CATGLAGLTDTQYF. CDR3 coding DNA: TGTGCCACCGGACTAGCGGGGCTCACAGATACGCAGTATTTT.

This clonotype was observed many times. V gene TRBV9 combines with J gene TRBJ2-6; 7 nucleotides align to TRBD2. The J segment lost 0 bases and the V segment lost 0 bases, leaving 6 bases of the junction unmatched. The CDR3 runs 18 residues. Germline V lookup: CDR1 SGDLS, CDR2 YYNGEE. The CDR3 sequence: CASSVGQSGASGANVLTF. The CDR3 region has the DNA TGTGCCAGCAGCGTAGGTCAGAGCGGGGCCTCTGGGGCCAACGTCCTGACTTTC.

This clonotype was observed at least ten times. The chain combines TRBV10-3 with TRBJ1-1, with 8 bases matching TRBD1. CDR1 is ENHRY, CDR2 SYGVKD, per germline. The trim removed 3 bases at V and 4 bases at J, leaving 10 bases unmatched. This CDR3 has 16 amino acids. CDR3 bases: TGTGCCATCAGTGATCCCGCGACAGGGGAGGGCACTGAAGCTTTCTTT. It encodes CAISDPATGEGTEAFF.

This clonotype was counted at least ten times. This chain joins TRBV11-2 and TRBJ1-6; D may be TRBD1 (6 bases). The CDR3 consists of 14 residues. Trimming pared 5 bases from V and 10 bases from J, leaving 15 bases between. Germline V lookup: CDR1 SGHAT, CDR2 FQNNGV. The CDR3: CASSAIRGQSPLHF. DNA for the CDR3: TGTGCCAGCAGCGCCATACGGGGGCAATCACCCCTCCACTTT.

Only a few counts were recorded for this clonotype. The chain links TRBV29-1 to TRBJ2-5, with no clear D. CDR1 is SQVTM, CDR2 ANQGSEA, per germline. The CDR3 is made up of 10 amino acids. Trimming removed 4 bases from V and 4 bases from J, with 4 bases in between. CDR3 coding DNA: TGCAGCGTTGGAGCAGAGACCCAGTACTTC. Amino acids: CSVGAETQYF.

This chain connects TRBV25-1 to TRBJ2-7; TRBD2 matches 7 bases. The CDR3 runs 14 residues. The germline gives CDR1 MGHDK, CDR2 SYGVNS. V was pared by 4 bases and J by 5 bases, with 8 bases of the junction left unmatched. The CDR3 here is CASSVSAGRDEQYF. Written as DNA, the CDR3 is TGTGCCAGCAGTGTGTCAGCGGGGCGAGACGAGCAGTACTTC.

With regard to this clonotype: This may be a read error, as it is one base from a much larger clone. This likely comes from a read error, as the CDR3 has no conserved phenylalanine or tryptophan at its end. CDR3 bases: TGTGCCAGCAGCCTCGGCGGACAGGGTTCACAAGAGACCCAGTACCTC. As protein: CASSLGGQGSQETQYL. The chain has TRBV11-3 and TRBJ2-5; 8 bases map to TRBD1. CDR3 length equals 16 residues. The germline V gene has CDR1 SGHNT and CDR2 YENEEA. V shed 5 bases, J shed 2 bases, and the junction held 10 bases outside the gene matches.

This clonotype came up many times. The gene calls are TRBV9 and TRBJ2-7; TRBD2 might be the D (6 bases). Per germline, CDR1 SGDLS and CDR2 YYNGEE. The CDR3 is made up of 14 amino acids. Trimming left V 5 bases short and J 0 bases short, with 12 bases between. CDR3 sequence (DNA): TGTGCCAGCAGTCGGAGGGCCATCTCCTACGAGCAGTACTTC. It encodes CASSRRAISYEQYF.

This sequence joins TRBV19 and TRBJ1-5; no clear D gene. V was pared by 4 bases and J by 4 bases, with 8 bases between. This CDR3 comprises 13 residues. Germline V gives CDR1 LNHDA, CDR2 SQIVND (reference sequence). The CDR3 sequence: CASSTQENQPQHF. The CDR3 bases are TGTGCCAGTAGTACACAAGAGAATCAGCCCCAGCATTTT.

This clonotype was counted a few times. This may be a read error: a much more frequent sequence differs by one nucleotide. The rearrangement uses TRBV12-3 or TRBV12-4 and TRBJ2-1; TRBD2 agrees at 7 bases. The CDR3 extends over 14 amino acids. The CDR3 region has the DNA TGTGCCAGCAGTTCCGGCGGGAGTACCAATGAGCAGCTCTTC. This encodes CASSSGGSTNEQLF.

This clonotype was seen many times. CDR3 residues: CASKGLAGRYEQYF. The CDR3 bases are TGCGCCAGCAAGGGACTAGCGGGACGGTACGAGCAGTACTTC. The V gene is TRBV5-1, the J gene TRBJ2-7, with 13 bases matching TRBD2. The V segment lost 6 bases and the J segment 4 bases; nucleotides outside the gene matches: 4. Germline-derived CDR1 and CDR2 are SGHRS and YFSETQ. There are 14 residues in the CDR3.

A few counts support this clonotype. The chain uses TRBV19 and TRBJ2-7; weak D call: TRBD2 (6 bases). Germline loops: CDR1 LNHDA, CDR2 SQIVND (reference sequence). The CDR3 runs to 16 residues. With 3 bases removed from V and 5 bases from J, the gap between germline ends came to 20 bases. This chain's CDR3 is CASSMGSGGVVHEQYF. The DNA of the CDR3 is TGTGCCAGTAGTATGGGAAGCGGAGGGGTTGTCCACGAGCAGTACTTC.

Many counts were recorded for this clonotype. The chain joins TRBV13 to TRBJ2-1, with 13 bases aligning to TRBD2. Per the germline V gene, CDR1 is PRHDT and CDR2 is FYEKMQ (reference sequence). V dropped 6 bases and J dropped 8; count of bases not matched to a gene: 13. The CDR3 extends over 17 amino acids. CDR3 sequence reads: CASRLLPGLAGEHEQFF. CDR3 sequence (DNA): TGTGCCAGCAGACTCCTTCCAGGACTAGCGGGAGAGCATGAGCAGTTCTTC.

This clonotype showed up many times. The chain combines TRBV12-3 or TRBV12-4 with TRBJ1-1; no reliable D call. This CDR3 spans 14 amino acids. Between the trimmed V and J ends, which lost 7 bases and 1 base, there was a span of 13 bases. CDR3 coding DNA: TGTGCCAGCACCCCCCAGTGGGGGAACACTGAAGCTTTCTTT. Its protein is CASTPQWGNTEAFF.

This clonotype appeared many times. The chain combines TRBV3-1 with TRBJ2-7; 7 bases map to TRBD1. Germline trimming cut 4 bases from V and 5 bases from J; bases unmatched to any gene: 5. The length of the CDR3 is 13 residues. The germline gives CDR1 LGHDT, CDR2 YNNKEL (reference sequence). In nucleotides, the CDR3 is TGTGCCAGCAGCCGACAGGGTTTGAACGAGCAGTACTTC. Its translation: CASSRQGLNEQYF.